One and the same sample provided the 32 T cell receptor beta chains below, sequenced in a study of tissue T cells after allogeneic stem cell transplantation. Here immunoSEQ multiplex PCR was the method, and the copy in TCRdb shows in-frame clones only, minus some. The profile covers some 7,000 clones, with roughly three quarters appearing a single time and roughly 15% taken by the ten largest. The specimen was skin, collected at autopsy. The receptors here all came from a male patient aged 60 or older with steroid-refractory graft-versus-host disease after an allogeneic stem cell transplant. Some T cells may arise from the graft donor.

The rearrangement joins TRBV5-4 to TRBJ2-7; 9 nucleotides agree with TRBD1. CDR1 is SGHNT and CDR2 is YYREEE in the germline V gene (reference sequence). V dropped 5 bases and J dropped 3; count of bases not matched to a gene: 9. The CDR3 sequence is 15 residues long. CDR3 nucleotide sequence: TGTGCCAGCAGTTCATACCGGGACAGGGACTACGAGCAGTACTTC. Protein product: CASSSYRDRDYEQYF.

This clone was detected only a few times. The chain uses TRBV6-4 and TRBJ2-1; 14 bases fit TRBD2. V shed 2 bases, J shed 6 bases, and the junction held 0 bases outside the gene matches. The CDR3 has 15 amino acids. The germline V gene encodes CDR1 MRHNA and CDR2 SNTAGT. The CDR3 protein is CASSDGTSGGNEQFF. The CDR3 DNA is TGTGCCAGCAGTGACGGGACTAGCGGGGGCAATGAGCAGTTCTTC.

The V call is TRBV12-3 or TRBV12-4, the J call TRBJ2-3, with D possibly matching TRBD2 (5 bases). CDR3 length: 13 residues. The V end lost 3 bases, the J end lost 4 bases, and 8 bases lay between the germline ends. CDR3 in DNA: TGTGCCAGCAGTTTTGGGAGCGCAGATACGCAGTATTTT. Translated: CASSFGSADTQYF.

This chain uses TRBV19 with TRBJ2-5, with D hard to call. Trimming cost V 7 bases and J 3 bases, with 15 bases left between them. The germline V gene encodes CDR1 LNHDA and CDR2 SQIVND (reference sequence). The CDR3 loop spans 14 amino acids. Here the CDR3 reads CASNPDLFEETQYF. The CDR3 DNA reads TGTGCCAGTAACCCGGACCTTTTCGAAGAGACCCAGTACTTC.

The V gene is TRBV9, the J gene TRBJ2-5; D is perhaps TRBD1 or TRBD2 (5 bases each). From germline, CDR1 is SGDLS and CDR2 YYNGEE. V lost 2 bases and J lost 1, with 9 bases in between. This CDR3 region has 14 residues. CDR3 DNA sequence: TGTGCCAGCAGCGTGTGGGGGACCCAAGAGACCCAGTACTTC. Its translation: CASSVWGTQETQYF.

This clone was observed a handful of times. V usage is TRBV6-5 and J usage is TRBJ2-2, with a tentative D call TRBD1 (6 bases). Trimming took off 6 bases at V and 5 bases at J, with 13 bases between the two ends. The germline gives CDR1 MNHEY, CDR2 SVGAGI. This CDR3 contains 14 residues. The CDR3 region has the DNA TGTGCCAGCAGACCCGACAGGTTAACCGGGGAGCTGTTTTTT. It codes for CASRPDRLTGELFF.

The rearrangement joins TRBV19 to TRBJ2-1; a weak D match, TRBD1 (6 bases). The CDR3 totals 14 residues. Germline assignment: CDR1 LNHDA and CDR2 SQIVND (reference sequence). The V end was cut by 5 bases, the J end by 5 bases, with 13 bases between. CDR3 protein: CASSPRDTHNEQFF. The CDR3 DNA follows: TGTGCCAGTAGTCCCCGGGACACGCACAATGAGCAGTTCTTC.

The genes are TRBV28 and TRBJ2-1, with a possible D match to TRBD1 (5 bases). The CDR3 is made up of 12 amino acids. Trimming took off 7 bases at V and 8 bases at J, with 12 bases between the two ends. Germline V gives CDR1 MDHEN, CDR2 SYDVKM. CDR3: CASTAGNDEQFF. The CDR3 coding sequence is TGTGCCAGCACGGCAGGGAACGATGAGCAGTTCTTC.

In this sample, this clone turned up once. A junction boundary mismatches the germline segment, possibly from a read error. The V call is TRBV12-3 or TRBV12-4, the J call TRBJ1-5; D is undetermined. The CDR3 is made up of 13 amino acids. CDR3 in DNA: TGTGCCAACAGTTTGGTTGGCGATCAGCCCCAGCATTTT. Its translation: CANSLVGDQPQHF.

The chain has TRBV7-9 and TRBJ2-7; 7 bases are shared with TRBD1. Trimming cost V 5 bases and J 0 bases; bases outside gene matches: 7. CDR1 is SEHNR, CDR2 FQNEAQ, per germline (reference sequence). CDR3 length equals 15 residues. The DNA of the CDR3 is TGTGCCAGCAGCCCCTGGACAGGCATCTCCTACGAGCAGTACTTC. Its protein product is CASSPWTGISYEQYF.

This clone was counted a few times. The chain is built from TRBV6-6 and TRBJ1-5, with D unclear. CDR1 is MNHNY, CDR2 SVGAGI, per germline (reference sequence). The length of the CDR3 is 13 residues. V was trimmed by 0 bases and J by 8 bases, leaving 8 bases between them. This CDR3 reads CASSYSWEEPQHF. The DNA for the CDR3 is TGTGCCAGCAGTTACTCGTGGGAGGAGCCCCAGCATTTT.

The CDR3 loop is CASSYSGQGDYEQYF. The CDR3 DNA reads as TGTGCCAGCAGTTACTCGGGACAGGGTGACTACGAGCAGTACTTC. The chain links TRBV6-6 to TRBJ2-7; 9 positions match TRBD1. CDR1 and CDR2 (germline): MNHNY, SVGAGI (reference sequence). The trim removed 0 bases at V and 3 bases at J, leaving 3 bases unmatched. CDR3 length: 15 amino acids.

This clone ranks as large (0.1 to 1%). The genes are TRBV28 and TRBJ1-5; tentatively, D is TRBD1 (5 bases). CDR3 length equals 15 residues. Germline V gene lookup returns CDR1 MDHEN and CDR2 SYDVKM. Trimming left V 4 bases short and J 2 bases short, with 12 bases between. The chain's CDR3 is CASSSGGQGNQPQHF. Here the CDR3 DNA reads TGTGCCAGCAGTTCTGGGGGTCAAGGCAATCAGCCCCAGCATTTT. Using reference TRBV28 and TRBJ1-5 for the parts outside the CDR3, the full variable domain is DVKVTQSSRYLVKRTGEKVFLECVQDMDHENMFWYRQDPGLGLRLIYFSYDVKMKEKGDIPEGYSVSREKKERFSLILESASTNQTSMYLCASSSGGQGNQPQHFGDGTRLSIL.

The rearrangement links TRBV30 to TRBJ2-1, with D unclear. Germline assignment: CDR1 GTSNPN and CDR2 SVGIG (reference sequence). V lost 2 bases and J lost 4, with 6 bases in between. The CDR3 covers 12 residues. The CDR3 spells CAWSTGYNEQFF. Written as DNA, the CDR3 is TGTGCCTGGAGTACTGGATACAATGAGCAGTTCTTC.

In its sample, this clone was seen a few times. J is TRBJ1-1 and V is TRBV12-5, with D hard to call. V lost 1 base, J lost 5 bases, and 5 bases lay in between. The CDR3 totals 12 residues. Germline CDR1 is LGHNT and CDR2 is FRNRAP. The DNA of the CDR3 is TGTGCTAGTGGTTTGGGGAAAACTGAAGCTTTCTTT. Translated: CASGLGKTEAFF.

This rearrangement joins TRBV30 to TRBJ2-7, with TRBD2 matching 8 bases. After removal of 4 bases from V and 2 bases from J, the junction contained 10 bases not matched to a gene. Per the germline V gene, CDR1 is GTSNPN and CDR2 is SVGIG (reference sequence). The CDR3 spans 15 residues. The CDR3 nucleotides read TGTGCCTGGATCCGGGGGGGCAGGTCTCCCTACGAGCAGTACTTC. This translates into CAWIRGGRSPYEQYF.

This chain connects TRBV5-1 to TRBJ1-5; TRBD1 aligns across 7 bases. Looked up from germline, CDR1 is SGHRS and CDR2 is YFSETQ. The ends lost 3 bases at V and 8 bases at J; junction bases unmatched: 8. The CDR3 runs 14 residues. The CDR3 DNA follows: TGCGCCAGCAGCTCAGGGGGGCCCGGTGAGCCCCAGCATTTT. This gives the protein CASSSGGPGEPQHF.

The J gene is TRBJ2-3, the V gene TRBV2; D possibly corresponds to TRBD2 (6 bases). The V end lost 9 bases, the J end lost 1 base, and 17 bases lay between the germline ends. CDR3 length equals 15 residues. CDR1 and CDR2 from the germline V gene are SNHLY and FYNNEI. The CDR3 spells CARRDSGDRTDTQYF. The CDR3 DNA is TGTGCCAGGAGGGATAGCGGCGATCGCACAGATACGCAGTATTTT. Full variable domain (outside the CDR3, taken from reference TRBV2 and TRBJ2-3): EPEVTQTPSHQVTQMGQEVILRCVPISNHLYFYWYRQILGQKVEFLVSFYNNEISEKSEIFDDQFSVERPDGSNFTLKIRSTKLEDSAMYFCARRDSGDRTDTQYFGPGTRLTVL.

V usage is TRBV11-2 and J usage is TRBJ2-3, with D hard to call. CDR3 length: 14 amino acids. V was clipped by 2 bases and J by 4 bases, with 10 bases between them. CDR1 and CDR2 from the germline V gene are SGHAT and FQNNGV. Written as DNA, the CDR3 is TGTGCCAGCAGCTTAAATATGATCTCAGATACGCAGTATTTT. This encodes CASSLNMISDTQYF.

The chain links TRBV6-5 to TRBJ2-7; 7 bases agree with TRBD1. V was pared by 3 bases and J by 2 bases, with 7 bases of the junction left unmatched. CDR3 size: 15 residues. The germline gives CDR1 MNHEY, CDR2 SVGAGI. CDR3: CASSYQGGMTYEQYF. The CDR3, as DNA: TGTGCCAGCAGTTATCAAGGGGGCATGACCTACGAGCAGTACTTC.

In nucleotides, the CDR3 is TGTGCCAGCAGCTTGGAGGGTAGTAGCTATGGCTACACCTTC. This translates into CASSLEGSSYGYTF. The V call is TRBV5-6, the J call TRBJ1-2; D uncertain. The CDR3 runs 14 residues. The V end was cut by 0 bases, the J end by 4 bases, with 10 bases between. CDR1 is SGHDT and CDR2 is YYEEEE in the germline V gene.

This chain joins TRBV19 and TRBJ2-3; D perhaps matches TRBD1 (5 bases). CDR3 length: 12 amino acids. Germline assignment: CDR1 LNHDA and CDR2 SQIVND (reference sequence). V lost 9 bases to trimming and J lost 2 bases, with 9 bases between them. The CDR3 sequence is CASATVTDTQYF. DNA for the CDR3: TGTGCCAGCGCGACAGTCACAGATACGCAGTATTTT.

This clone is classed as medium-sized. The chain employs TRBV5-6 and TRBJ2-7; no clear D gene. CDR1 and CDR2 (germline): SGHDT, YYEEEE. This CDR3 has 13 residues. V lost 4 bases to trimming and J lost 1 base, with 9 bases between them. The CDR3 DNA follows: TGTGCCAGCAGCAGTTACCATTCCTACGAGCAGTACTTC. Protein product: CASSSYHSYEQYF.

CDR3 residues: CASLTGVHPSNSNQPQHF. The CDR3 DNA reads TGTGCCAGCCTTACAGGGGTCCATCCTTCCAATAGCAATCAGCCCCAGCATTTT. The genes are TRBV28 and TRBJ1-5; 7 positions match TRBD1. CDR3 length equals 18 residues. CDR1 and CDR2 (germline): MDHEN, SYDVKM. The junction had 16 bases not matched to a gene; V was cut back by 8 bases and J by 0 bases.

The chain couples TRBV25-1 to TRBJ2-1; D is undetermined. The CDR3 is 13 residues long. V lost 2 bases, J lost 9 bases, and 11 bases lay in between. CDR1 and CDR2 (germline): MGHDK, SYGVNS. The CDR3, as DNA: TGTGCCAGCAGTGAAGTCTCAGTGGGTGAGCAGTTCTTC. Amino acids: CASSEVSVGEQFF.

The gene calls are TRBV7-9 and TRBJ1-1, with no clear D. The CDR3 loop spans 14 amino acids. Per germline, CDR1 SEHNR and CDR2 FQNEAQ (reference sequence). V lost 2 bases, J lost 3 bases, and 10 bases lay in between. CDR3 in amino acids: CASSLRIRDTEAFF. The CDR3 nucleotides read TGTGCCAGCAGCTTACGAATAAGGGACACTGAAGCTTTCTTT.

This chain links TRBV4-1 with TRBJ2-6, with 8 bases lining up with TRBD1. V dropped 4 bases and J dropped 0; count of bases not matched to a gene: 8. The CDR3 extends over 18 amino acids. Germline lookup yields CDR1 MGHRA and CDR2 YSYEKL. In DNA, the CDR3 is TGCGCCAGCAGCCTCCGAGGACAGGGAATCTCTGGGGCCAACGTCCTGACTTTC. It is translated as CASSLRGQGISGANVLTF.

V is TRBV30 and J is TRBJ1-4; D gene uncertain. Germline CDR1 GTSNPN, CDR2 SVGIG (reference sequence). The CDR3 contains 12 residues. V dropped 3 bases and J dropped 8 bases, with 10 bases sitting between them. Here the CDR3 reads CAWRSGKEKLFF. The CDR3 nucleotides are TGTGCCTGGAGGAGTGGGAAGGAAAAACTGTTTTTT.

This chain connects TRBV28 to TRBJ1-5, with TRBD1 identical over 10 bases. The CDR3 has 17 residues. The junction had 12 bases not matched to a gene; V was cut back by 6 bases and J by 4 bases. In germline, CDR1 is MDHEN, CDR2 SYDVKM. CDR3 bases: TGTGCCAGCAGGTGGACAGGGGGGGATGTCTTAAATCAGCCCCAGCATTTT. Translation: CASRWTGGDVLNQPQHF.

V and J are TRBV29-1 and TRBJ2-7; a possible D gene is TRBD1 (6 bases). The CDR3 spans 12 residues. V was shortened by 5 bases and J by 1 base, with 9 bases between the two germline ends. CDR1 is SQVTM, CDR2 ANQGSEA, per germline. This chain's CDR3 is CSVSRGSYEQYF. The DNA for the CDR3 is TGCAGCGTTTCCAGGGGTTCCTACGAGCAGTACTTC.

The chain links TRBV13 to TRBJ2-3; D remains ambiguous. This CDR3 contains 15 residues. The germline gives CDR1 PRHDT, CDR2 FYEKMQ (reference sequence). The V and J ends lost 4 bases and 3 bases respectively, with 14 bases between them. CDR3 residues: CASSSDNLGTDTQYF. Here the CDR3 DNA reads TGTGCCAGCAGCTCAGACAACCTAGGGACAGATACGCAGTATTTT.

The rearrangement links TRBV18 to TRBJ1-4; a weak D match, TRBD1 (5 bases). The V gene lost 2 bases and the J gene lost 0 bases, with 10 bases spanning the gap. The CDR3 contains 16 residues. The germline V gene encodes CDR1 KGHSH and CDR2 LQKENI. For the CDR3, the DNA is TGTGCCAGCTCACCAGGGGGACCTGCAACTAATGAAAAACTGTTTTTT. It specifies CASSPGGPATNEKLFF.